The present TCR beta chain was sequenced within a study of blood T cells in healthy people across ages. CDR1 is SGHTA and CDR2 is FQGTGA in the germline V gene. The CDR3 runs 16 residues. V was clipped by 4 bases and J by 11 bases; unmatched bases: 16. Worth noting for this clonotype: This may be a read error: a much more frequent sequence differs by one nucleotide.

Next came a second PCR, run for roughly 7 to 12 cycles, which used a sample-barcoded 5' primer along with a J-beta primer mix. MiXCR, applied by TCRdb to the 5' RACE reads, yields one record per CDR3 protein. The data hold some 890,000 distinct CDR3 sequences, with almost 30% observed a single time. These same records also appear under a second study, on T cells of mothers and their children. Per that paper: Input to cDNA synthesis comprised all extracted RNA, at a ratio of approximately 1.5 ug per 15 ul.

The rearrangement uses TRBV7-3 and TRBJ2-5, with 10 bases identical to TRBD2. This TCR was sampled from a woman between 40 and 50 years old in good health. The specimen sequenced was blood. This chain's CDR3 is CASSSLAGGTYNEQYF. In DNA form, the CDR3 reads TGTGCCAGCAGCTCCTTAGCGGGGGGCACCTACAATGAGCAGTACTTC.